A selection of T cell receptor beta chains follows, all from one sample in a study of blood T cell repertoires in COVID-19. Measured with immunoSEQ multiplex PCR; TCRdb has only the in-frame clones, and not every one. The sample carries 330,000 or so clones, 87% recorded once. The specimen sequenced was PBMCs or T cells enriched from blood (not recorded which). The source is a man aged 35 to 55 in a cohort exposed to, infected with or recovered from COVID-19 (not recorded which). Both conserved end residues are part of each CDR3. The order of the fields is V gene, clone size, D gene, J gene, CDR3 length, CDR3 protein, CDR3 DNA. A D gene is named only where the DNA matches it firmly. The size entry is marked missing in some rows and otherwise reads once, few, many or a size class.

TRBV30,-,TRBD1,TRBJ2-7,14,CAWSVGTGPYEQYF,TGTGCCTGGAGTGTGGGGACAGGGCCCTACGAGCAGTACTTC
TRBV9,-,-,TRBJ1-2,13,CASSGKGERGYTF,TGTGCCAGCAGCGGAAAGGGGGAACGTGGCTACACCTTC
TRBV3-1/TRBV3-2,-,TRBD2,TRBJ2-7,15,CASSRPGGPPYEQYF,TGTGCCAGCAGCCGACCGGGGGGTCCCCCCTACGAGCAGTACTTC
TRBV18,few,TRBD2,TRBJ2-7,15,CASSPPSGDFYEQYF,TGTGCCAGCTCACCTCCTAGCGGGGATTTCTACGAGCAGTACTTC
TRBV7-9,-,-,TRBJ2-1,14,CASSLREYRNEQFF,TGTGCCAGCAGCTTACGGGAGTACAGAAATGAGCAGTTCTTC
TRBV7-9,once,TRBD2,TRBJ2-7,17,CASSSTDRLAGEAEQYF,TGTGCCAGCAGTTCTACTGACCGACTAGCGGGAGAAGCCGAGCAGTACTTC
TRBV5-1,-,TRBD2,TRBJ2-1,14,CASSSGTSANEQFF,TGCGCCAGCAGCTCCGGGACTAGCGCGAATGAGCAGTTCTTC
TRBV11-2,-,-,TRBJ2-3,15,CASSSQGLPRDTQYF,TGTGCCAGCAGCTCCCAGGGGCTACCTAGAGATACGCAGTATTTT
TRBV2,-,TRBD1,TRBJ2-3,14,CANPDRGFTDTQYF,TGTGCCAACCCGGACAGGGGGTTCACAGATACGCAGTATTTT
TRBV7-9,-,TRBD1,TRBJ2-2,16,CASRFTGDPNTGELFF,TGTGCCAGCAGGTTTACAGGGGACCCGAACACCGGGGAGCTGTTTTTT
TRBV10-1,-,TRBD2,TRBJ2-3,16,CASSDAGLPSTDTQYF,TGCGCCAGCAGCGACGCGGGACTACCCAGCACAGATACGCAGTATTTT
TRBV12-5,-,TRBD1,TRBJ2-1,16,CASGPRTGTAYNEQFF,TGTGCTAGTGGCCCCCGGACAGGGACGGCCTACAATGAGCAGTTCTTC
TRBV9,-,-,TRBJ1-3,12,CASSVEANTIYF,TGTGCCAGCAGCGTCGAGGCAAACACCATATATTTT
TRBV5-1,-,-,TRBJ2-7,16,CASSLTRVDYLGEQYF,TGCGCCAGCAGCTTGACCAGGGTGGATTATCTGGGCGAGCAGTACTTC
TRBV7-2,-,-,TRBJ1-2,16,CASSLNALTGNYGYTF,TGTGCCAGCAGCTTAAACGCCCTGACAGGAAACTATGGCTACACCTTC
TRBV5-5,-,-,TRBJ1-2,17,CASSPSVWQVPLYGYTF,TGTGCCAGCAGCCCGTCCGTTTGGCAGGTCCCTCTCTATGGCTACACCTTC
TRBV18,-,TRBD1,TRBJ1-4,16,CASSPRDRGTNEKLFF,TGTGCCAGCTCACCACGGGACAGGGGGACTAATGAAAAACTGTTTTTT
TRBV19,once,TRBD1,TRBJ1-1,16,CASSIGGGQGKTEAFF,TGTGCCAGTAGTATAGGGGGGGGACAGGGGAAAACTGAAGCTTTCTTT
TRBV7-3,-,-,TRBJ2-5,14,CASSLSQGSETQYF,TGTGCCAGCAGCCTTTCTCAGGGTTCAGAGACCCAGTACTTC
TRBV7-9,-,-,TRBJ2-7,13,CASSPRSAYEQYF,TGTGCCAGCAGCCCCCGGTCCGCCTACGAGCAGTACTTC
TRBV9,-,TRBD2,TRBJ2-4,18,CASSLGLAGEGATNIQYF,TGTGCCAGCAGCTTGGGACTAGCGGGAGAGGGGGCAACAAACATTCAGTACTTC
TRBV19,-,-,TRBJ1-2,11,CASSRDYGYTF,TGTGCCAGTAGCAGGGACTATGGCTACACCTTC
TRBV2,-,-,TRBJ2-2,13,CASRLAYTGELFF,TGTGCCAGCAGGCTAGCATACACCGGGGAGCTGTTTTTT
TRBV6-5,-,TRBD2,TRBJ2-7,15,CASRGTSGTLYEQYF,TGTGCCAGCAGGGGGACTAGCGGGACCCTCTACGAGCAGTACTTC
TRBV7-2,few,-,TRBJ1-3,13,CASSLKGERTIYF,TGTGCCAGCAGCTTAAAAGGGGAAAGGACCATATATTTT
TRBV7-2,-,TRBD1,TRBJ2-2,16,CASTLRDRGYGGELFF,TGTGCCAGCACCCTCCGGGACAGGGGCTACGGGGGGGAGCTGTTTTTT
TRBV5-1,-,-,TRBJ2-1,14,CASSPYGSYNEQFF,TGCGCCAGCAGCCCGTACGGGTCATACAATGAGCAGTTCTTC
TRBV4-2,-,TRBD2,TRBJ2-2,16,CASSQGLAGNTGELFF,TGTGCCAGCAGCCAAGGACTAGCGGGCAACACCGGGGAGCTGTTTTTT
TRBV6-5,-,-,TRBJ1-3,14,CASSSGDPGNTIYF,TGTGCCAGCAGTTCCGGAGACCCTGGAAACACCATATATTTT
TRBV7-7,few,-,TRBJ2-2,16,CASRLGELAGTGELFF,TGTGCCAGCCGGCTAGGAGAGCTGGCTGGGACCGGGGAGCTGTTTTTT
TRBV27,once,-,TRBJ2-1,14,CASSQRRIQDEQFF,TGTGCCAGCAGCCAAAGACGGATACAGGATGAGCAGTTCTTC
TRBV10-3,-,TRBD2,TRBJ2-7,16,CAISERVAGGPHEQYF,TGTGCCATCAGTGAGAGGGTAGCGGGAGGGCCGCACGAGCAGTACTTC
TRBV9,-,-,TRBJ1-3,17,CASSVTTGSLSGNTIYF,TGTGCCAGCAGCGTGACCACGGGGTCACTATCTGGAAACACCATATATTTT
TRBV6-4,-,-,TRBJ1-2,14,CASSEQQGDYGYTF,TGTGCCAGCAGTGAGCAACAGGGCGACTATGGCTACACCTTC
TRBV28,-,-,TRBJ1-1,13,CASSFRTPTEAFF,TGTGCCAGCAGTTTCCGCACTCCCACTGAAGCTTTCTTT
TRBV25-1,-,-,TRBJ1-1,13,CASSFGQPSEAFF,TGTGCCAGCAGTTTCGGACAGCCTAGTGAAGCTTTCTTT
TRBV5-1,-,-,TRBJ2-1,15,CASRGGTATYNEQFF,TGCGCCAGCAGAGGCGGGACAGCCACCTACAATGAGCAGTTCTTC
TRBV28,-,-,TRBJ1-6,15,CASSLQGLDNSPLHF,TGTGCCAGCAGCCTTCAGGGGCTCGATAATTCACCCCTCCACTTT
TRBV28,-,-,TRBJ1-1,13,CASSGSRSTEAFF,TGTGCCAGCAGTGGAAGTAGGAGCACTGAAGCTTTCTTT
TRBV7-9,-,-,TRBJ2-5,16,CASTRLEGGDQETQYF,TGTGCCAGCACCCGCCTCGAGGGAGGAGACCAAGAGACCCAGTACTTC
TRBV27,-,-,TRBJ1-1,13,CASSSRFGTEAFF,TGTGCCAGCAGCAGCAGGTTCGGCACTGAAGCTTTCTTT
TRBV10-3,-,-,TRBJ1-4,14,CAISEDFANEKLFF,TGTGCCATCAGTGAAGACTTCGCTAATGAAAAACTGTTTTTT
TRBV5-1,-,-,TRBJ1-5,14,CASSPGLTDQPQHF,TGCGCCAGCAGCCCCGGCCTGACAGATCAGCCCCAGCATTTT
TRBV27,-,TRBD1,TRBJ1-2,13,CASSLTGVYGYTF,TGTGCCAGCAGTCTGACAGGGGTCTATGGCTACACCTTC
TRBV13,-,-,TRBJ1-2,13,CASSIRGNYGYTF,TGTGCCAGCAGCATCAGGGGTAACTATGGCTACACCTTC